This record concerns one T cell receptor beta chain sequence. Its specificity is unknown. The germline V gene encodes CDR1 SGHVS and CDR2 FNYEAQ. Trimming left V 3 bases short and J 7 bases short, with 9 bases between. The CDR3 loop spans 12 amino acids. Treatment defined: approximately 9-day PBMC culture with coronavirus spike peptide pools or control peptides (ViraFEST assay). The data originate from a study of vaccination and CD4 T cells after COVID-19. Sequenced with the Oncomine TCR Beta short-read assay was DNA taken from cultured CD4+ T cells. One entry per CDR3 protein, called by TCRdb with MiXCR from the PCR reads. The sample contains around 14,000 distinct CDR3 sequences, approximately 52% of which appear only once.

Sequencing was carried out using CD4+ T cells from blood, cultured in vitro. This TCR derives from a human donor who had recovered from COVID-19. This chain uses TRBV7-6 with TRBJ2-5, with D uncertain. The CDR3 spells CASSFMFGTQYF. The DNA of the CDR3 is TGTGCCAGCAGCTTCATGTTCGGGACCCAGTACTTC.